A few counts support the clone carrying this TCR beta chain. What it binds is unknown. This sample was included in a study of blood T cells in healthy people across ages. Whole-study results and caveats: It was the long-lived donors that had more naive CD4+ cells and higher diversity than aged donors. Estimates of diversity drawn from one million T cells were considered underestimates.

The CDR3 extends over 14 amino acids. The germline gives CDR1 MNHNS, CDR2 SASEGT. The authors ran a second PCR of about 6 to 11 cycles using a sample-barcoded 5' primer and a J-beta primer mix. Every cDNA molecule bore a tag from a template-switch adaptor containing 12 random nucleotides. MiXCR, run by TCRdb on the 5' RACE reads, gives a single entry per CDR3 protein. Here the sample spans 1.6 million or so distinct CDR3 sequences, about 35% being singletons. The sequencing input was blood. This chain uses TRBV6-1 with TRBJ2-4; 10 bases fit TRBD1. The J call may be in error: the DNA end matches TRBJ2-7 better. This receptor was identified in a woman aged 25-40 years in good health. The CDR3, as DNA: TGTGCCAGCTCTCGGACAGGGGGAAATTACGAGCAGTACTTC. Amino acid sequence: CASSRTGGNYEQYF.